This TCR beta chain was profiled in a study of OX40 agonist ivuxolimab in advanced cancers. Study context: Previous treatment with anti-PD-1, anti-PD-L1 or anti-CTLA-4 therapy was allowed; about 40% had received some.

Study results and caveats: The authors did not determine the antigen specificity of the expanded peripheral T cells.

TCRdb keeps only in-frame clones here, not all; method: immunoSEQ multiplex PCR. This table has around 26,000 clones, over 70% appearing once. Looked up from germline, CDR1 is MNHEY and CDR2 is SVGAGI. The ends were cut back, 2 bases at V and 1 base at J, with 11 bases in the middle. There are 15 residues in the CDR3. As concerns this clone: The antigen is undetermined.

Blood specimens came from baseline, cycle 4 day 1, and cycle 7 day 1. The receptor was derived from an adult with an advanced solid tumor such as melanoma, head and neck, liver or kidney cancer. The V gene is TRBV6-5, the J gene TRBJ1-1; D is possibly TRBD1 (6 bases). Sequencing was performed on CD4+ or CD8+ T cells sorted from blood, taken in a trial of the OX40 agonist ivuxolimab. The CDR3 DNA sequence: TGTGCCAGCAGTTACGAGGACAGCTGGAACACTGAAGCTTTCTTT. Protein: CASSYEDSWNTEAFF.